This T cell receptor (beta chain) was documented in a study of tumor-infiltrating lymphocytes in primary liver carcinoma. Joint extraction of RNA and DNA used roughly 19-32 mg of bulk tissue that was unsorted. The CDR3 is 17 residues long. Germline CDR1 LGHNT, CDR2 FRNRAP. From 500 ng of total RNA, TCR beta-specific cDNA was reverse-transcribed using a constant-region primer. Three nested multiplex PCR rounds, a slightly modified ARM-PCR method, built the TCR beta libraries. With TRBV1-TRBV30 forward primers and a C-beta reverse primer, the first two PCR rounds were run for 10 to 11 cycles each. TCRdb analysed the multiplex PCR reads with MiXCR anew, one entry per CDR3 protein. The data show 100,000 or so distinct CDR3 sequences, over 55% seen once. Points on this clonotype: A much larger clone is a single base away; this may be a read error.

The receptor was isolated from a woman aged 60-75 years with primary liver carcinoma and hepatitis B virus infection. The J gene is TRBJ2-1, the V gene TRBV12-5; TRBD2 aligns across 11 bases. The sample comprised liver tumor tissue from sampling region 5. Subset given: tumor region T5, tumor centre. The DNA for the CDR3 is TGTGCTAGTGGTTTGGTCGGACTAGCGGGCTCCTACAATAAGCAGTTCTTC. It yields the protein CASGLVGLAGSYNKQFF.